Presented here are 18 T cell receptor beta chains from one specimen sequenced in a study of tumor-infiltrating lymphocytes in glioblastoma multiforme. TCR beta libraries were built from RNA through three nested multiplex PCR rounds using modified ARM-PCR. TCRdb analysed the multiplex PCR reads with MiXCR anew, one entry per CDR3 protein. The sample includes 25,000 to 40,000 distinct CDR3 sequences, 50% to 75% of them seen just once. The sequencing input was brain tumor tissue. These receptors originate from a male donor with glioblastoma.

This clonotype was observed a few times. The J gene is TRBJ2-1, the V gene TRBV20-1, with D unresolved. V shed 7 bases and J shed 3 bases, with 16 bases lying between them. The germline V gene encodes CDR1 DFQATT and CDR2 SNEGSKA (reference sequence). The CDR3 totals 14 residues. CDR3 amino acids: CSVDSPQIYNEQFF. The CDR3 DNA follows: TGCAGTGTCGACTCCCCCCAAATCTACAATGAGCAGTTCTTC.

This sequence joins TRBV5-1 and TRBJ2-3; no reliable D call. V lost 4 bases, J lost 11 bases, and 20 bases lay in between. Germline V CDR1 and CDR2: SGHRS, YFSETQ. CDR3 length: 14 residues. CDR3 loop: CASSPPPSQNRQYF. The CDR3 DNA is TGCGCCAGCAGCCCACCCCCTTCTCAAAATAGGCAGTATTTT.

Worth noting for this clonotype: It is likely a read error, because the conserved phenylalanine at the end of the CDR3 is missing. The DNA is left out, because the CDR3 cannot be placed on it with certainty; the CDR3 is given as TCRdb lists it. The V call is TRBV11-3, the J call TRBJ2-1; the listed D gene, TRBD2, was not tested against the DNA. Germline V gives CDR1 SGHNT, CDR2 YENEEA. The CDR3 is made up of 13 amino acids, end residues included. CDR3: CDSGSRGEGEQLL.

The chain links TRBV11-2 to TRBJ2-2; the D gene could be TRBD1 or TRBD2 (5 bases each). The CDR3 sequence is 16 residues long. The V gene's germline CDR1 is SGHAT and CDR2 FQNNGV. Deletions cut 5 bases from V and 17 bases from J, with 30 bases between. As DNA, the CDR3 is TGTGCCAGCAGCCGTAACCGCCGGGGCTCTGGAAACACCATATTTTTT. Its translation is CASSRNRRGSGNTIFF.

This chain uses TRBV29-1 with TRBJ2-1, with a weak D call TRBD2 (5 bases). Looked up from germline, CDR1 is SQVTM and CDR2 is ANQGSEA. V lost 7 bases and J lost 12, with 19 bases in between. The CDR3 sequence is 12 residues long. Here the CDR3 reads CSAEYRGLGQFF. DNA of the CDR3: TGCAGCGCTGAGTACCGGGGATTAGGGCAGTTCTTC.

Worth noting for this clonotype: At one end the junction does not follow the germline gene, possibly because of a read error. The rearrangement links TRBV6-5 to TRBJ1-1, with D uncertain. Germline V lookup: CDR1 MNHEY, CDR2 SVGAGI. The CDR3 runs 14 residues. DNA for the CDR3: TGTGTCAGCAGTTGCTCGATCTGGGGAAAGGGAGCTTTCTTT. Translation gives CVSSCSIWGKGAFF.

On this clonotype: One junction end disagrees with the germline gene, perhaps due to a read error. The rearrangement joins TRBV19 to TRBJ2-7; D could derive from TRBD1 or TRBD2 (5 bases each). Germline values: CDR1 LNHDA, CDR2 SQIVND (reference sequence). The CDR3 is 15 residues long. CDR3 amino acids: CAISGGRRNVDEQYF. The CDR3 DNA reads TGTGCCATTAGTGGGGGAAGGCGGAACGTGGATGAGCAGTACTTC.

On this clonotype itself: Being one base from a much bigger clone, this may be a read error. V usage is TRBV6-5 and J usage is TRBJ1-6, with a tentative D call TRBD1 (6 bases). This CDR3 region has 15 residues. CDR1 and CDR2 from the germline V gene are MNHEY and SVGAGI. The CDR3 region is CASSRDTSYNSSLHF. The CDR3 region has the DNA TGTGCCAGCAGCCGGGACACAAGCTATAATTCATCCCTCCACTTT.

This sequence joins TRBV5-5 and TRBJ2-3; maybe TRBD1 (6 bases). Matching the DNA end better, TRBJ1-5 makes the J call doubtful. This CDR3 has 17 residues. The V gene's germline CDR1 is SGHKS and CDR2 YYEKEE (reference sequence). CDR3 in amino acids: CASSPAGGAGSTDTQHF. The DNA of the CDR3 is TGTGCCAGCAGCCCGGCGGGGGGGGCGGGGTCCACGGATACGCAGCATTTT.

V usage is TRBV10-3 and J usage is TRBJ2-4; 9 bases match TRBD1. Germline loops: CDR1 ENHRY, CDR2 SYGVKD. The CDR3 is 13 amino acids. In DNA form, the CDR3 reads TGTGTTATCAGTGAAGACAGGGGGAACATTCAGTACTTC. Its translation: CVISEDRGNIQYF.

This clonotype was observed a handful of times. V usage is TRBV14 and J usage is TRBJ2-7; D is unresolved. Trimming removed 0 bases from V and 0 bases from J, with 9 bases in between. There are 15 residues in the CDR3. CDR1 is SGHDN, CDR2 FVKESK, per germline. The DNA of the CDR3 is TGTGCCAGCAGCCAAGAGGGTTTGGGCTCCTACGAGCAGTACTTC. This codes for CASSQEGLGSYEQYF.

Comments on this clonotype: A much larger clone differs by one base, so this may be a read error. V gene TRBV5-1 combines with J gene TRBJ2-3, with 9 bases that match TRBD2. From germline, CDR1 is SGHRS and CDR2 YFSETQ. There are 16 residues in the CDR3. The CDR3: CSSSPFGGRATDTQYF. The CDR3 DNA follows: TGCTCCAGCAGCCCGTTTGGCGGGAGGGCCACAGATACGCAGTATTTT.

Concerning this clonotype itself: Its ends do not fully match the called genes, so a read error is possible. This chain uses TRBV11-3 with TRBJ2-1; possibly TRBD2 for D (5 bases). The germline V gene encodes CDR1 SGHNT and CDR2 YENEEA. The CDR3 spans 13 residues. The CDR3 nucleotides read TGTGCCAGCAGCTCGAGGGAAGAGGGTGAGCAGTTTTTC. As protein: CASSSREEGEQFF.

The rearrangement joins TRBV29-1 to TRBJ1-4; 8 bases are a match to TRBD1. The CDR3 length is 12 residues. Germline V lookup: CDR1 SQVTM, CDR2 ANQGSEA. V was pared by 7 bases and J by 6 bases, with 4 bases of the junction left unmatched. In DNA, the CDR3 is TGCAGCGCCAGGGGGCTTGATGAAAAACTGTTTTTT. The encoded protein is CSARGLDEKLFF.

As regards this clonotype: Relative to the germline gene, one junction end is altered; a read error may explain this. The rearrangement uses TRBV20-1 and TRBJ2-7; 7 bases are shared with TRBD1. The CDR3 totals 16 residues. CDR1 is DFQATT and CDR2 is SNEGSKA in the germline V gene (reference sequence). In nucleotides, the CDR3 is TGCAGTGTTAGACCCTATAACAGGGGAACTACCTACGATCAGTACTTT. This codes for CSVRPYNRGTTYDQYF.

The genes are TRBV11-3 and TRBJ2-1; a weak D match, TRBD1 (6 bases). V dropped 5 bases and J dropped 10 bases, with 15 bases sitting between them. This CDR3 is built from 13 residues. In germline, CDR1 is SGHNT, CDR2 YENEEA. The CDR3 DNA is TGTGCCAGCAGCACGGACAGATTCAAAGAGCAGTTCTTC. Residues: CASSTDRFKEQFF.

This clonotype was counted once. An end of the junction differs from the germline gene, which may be a read error. V and J are TRBV20-1 and TRBJ2-7; the D call may be TRBD1 or TRBD2 (5 bases each). The germline V gene encodes CDR1 DFQATT and CDR2 SNEGSKA (reference sequence). The CDR3 runs to 14 residues. The CDR3: CSASGHSTSYERCF. CDR3 nucleotides: TGCAGTGCTAGCGGACACTCAACATCCTACGAGCGGTGCTTC.

This clonotype has only a few counts. The genes are TRBV9 and TRBJ2-1, with D possibly called TRBD1 or TRBD2 (5 bases each). Germline V gene data show CDR1 as SGDLS and CDR2 as YYNGEE. Between the trimmed V and J ends, which lost 6 bases and 0 bases, there was a span of 13 bases. The CDR3 length is 15 residues. This CDR3 reads CASNVGPSSYNEQFF. The CDR3 nucleotides are TGTGCCAGCAACGTGGGACCAAGCTCCTACAATGAGCAGTTCTTC.